Listed here is a single T cell receptor (beta chain). Profiling relied on immunoSEQ multiplex PCR, and the TCRdb table lists in-frame clones only, not all of them. The sample includes about 59,000 clones, roughly 93% of them seen just once. Germline values: CDR1 SGHNT, CDR2 YENEEA. V lost 5 bases, J lost 6 bases, and 11 bases lay in between. The CDR3 is made up of 13 amino acids. This entry comes from a study of technical replicates of blood from a handful of donors. The sample comprised PBMCs. This receptor was obtained from a human donor in good health. Some clones in this sample may be carry-over from other donors' samples. The rearrangement joins TRBV11-3 to TRBJ2-1, with a weak D call TRBD2 (6 bases). The CDR3 nucleotides read TGTGCCAGCAGCCTCTGGGACTCCAATGAGCAGTTCTTC. This translates into CASSLWDSNEQFF.